There are many counts of the clone carrying this T cell receptor beta chain. The sample comes from a study of early T cells in non-severe SARS-CoV-2 infection. Study at large: The study sequenced bulk RNA from unsorted whole blood, with chains unpaired.

The CDR3 is made up of 16 amino acids. Germline CDR1 reads DFQATT; CDR2 reads SNEGSKA (reference sequence). Unmatched junction bases numbered 13, after V lost 3 bases and J lost 8 bases. Unique molecular identifiers were attached to individual cDNA molecules. TCRdb reanalysed the 5' RACE reads using MiXCR and keeps one entry per CDR3 protein. The sample records tens of thousands of distinct CDR3 sequences, 5.5% to 7.5% being singletons. This specimen consisted of whole blood, obtained at baseline. The chain links TRBV20-1 to TRBJ1-6, with 7 positions matching TRBD1. This TCR was sampled from an adult who was a healthcare worker with PCR-confirmed SARS-CoV-2 infection or an uninfected control (not recorded which). CDR3 sequence (DNA): TGCAGTGCTAGTCCTCGGGACAGCGCCTGGTATTCACCCCTCCACTTT. Translation gives CSASPRDSAWYSPLHF.